The present TCR beta chain was sequenced within a study of T cell repertoires in cytomegalovirus infection. Across the study: Indications of both CMV infection and matching HLA type were provided by public TCR beta signatures. General observations from the study: Cumulative frequency of public TCR beta families picked out carriers of CMV plus the relevant HLA.

Germline V lookup: CDR1 SQVTM, CDR2 ANQGSEA. Trimming removed 4 bases at V and 5 bases at J, with 12 bases between. The CDR3 spans 12 residues. The sample holds many counts of this clonotype. The antigen remains undetermined. One entry per CDR3 protein results from TCRdb running MiXCR on the reads. This table has about 300,000 distinct CDR3 sequences, around 9.6% appearing once. The receptor's source is a human donor in good health (CMV status not recorded). Some clones in this sample may be carry-over from other donors' samples. Sequenced sample: PBMCs. The rearrangement uses TRBV29-1 and TRBJ2-7, with D tentatively TRBD2 (6 bases). For the CDR3, the DNA is TGCAGCGTTGTAGGAGGGAGGAACGAGCAGTACTTC. Translated, it gives CSVVGGRNEQYF.